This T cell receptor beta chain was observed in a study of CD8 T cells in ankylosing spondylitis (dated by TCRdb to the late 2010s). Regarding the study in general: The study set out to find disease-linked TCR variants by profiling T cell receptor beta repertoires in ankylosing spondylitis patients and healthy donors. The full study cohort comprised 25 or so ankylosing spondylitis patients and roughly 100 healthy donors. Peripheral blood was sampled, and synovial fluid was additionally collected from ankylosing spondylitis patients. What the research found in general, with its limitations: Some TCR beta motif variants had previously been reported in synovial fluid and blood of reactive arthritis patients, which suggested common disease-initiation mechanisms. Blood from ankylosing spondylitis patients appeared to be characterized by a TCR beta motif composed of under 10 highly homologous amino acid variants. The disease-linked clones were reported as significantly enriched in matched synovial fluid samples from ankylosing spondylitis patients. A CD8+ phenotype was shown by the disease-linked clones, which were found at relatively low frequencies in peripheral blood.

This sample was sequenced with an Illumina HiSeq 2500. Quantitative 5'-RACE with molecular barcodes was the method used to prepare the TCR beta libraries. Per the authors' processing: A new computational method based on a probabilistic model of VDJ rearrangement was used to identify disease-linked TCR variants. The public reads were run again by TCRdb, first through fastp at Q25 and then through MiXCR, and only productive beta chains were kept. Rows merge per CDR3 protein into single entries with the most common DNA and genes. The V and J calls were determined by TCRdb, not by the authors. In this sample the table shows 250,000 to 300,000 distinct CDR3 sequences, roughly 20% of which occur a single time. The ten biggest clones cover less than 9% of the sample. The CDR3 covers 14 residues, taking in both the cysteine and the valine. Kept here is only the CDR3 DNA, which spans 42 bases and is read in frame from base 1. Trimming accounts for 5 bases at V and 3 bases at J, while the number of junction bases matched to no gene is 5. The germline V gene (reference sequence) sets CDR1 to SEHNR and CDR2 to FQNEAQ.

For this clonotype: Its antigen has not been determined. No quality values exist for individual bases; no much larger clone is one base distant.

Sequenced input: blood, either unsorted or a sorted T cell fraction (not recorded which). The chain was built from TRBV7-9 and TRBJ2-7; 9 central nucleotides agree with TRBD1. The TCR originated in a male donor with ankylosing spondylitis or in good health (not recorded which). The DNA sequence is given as TGTGCCAGCAGCGCCCGACAGGGGGTCTACGAGCAGTACGTC. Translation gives CASSARQGVYEQYV.